This is a list of T cell receptor beta chains from one sample in a study of blood T cell repertoires in COVID-19. This table comes from immunoSEQ multiplex PCR, and its TCRdb copy is limited to in-frame clones, with some not included. The repertoire includes roughly 200,000 clones, roughly 80% of them detected once, and roughly 5.6% sits in the top ten. The sequencing sample was made of peripheral blood. The receptor source for this set is a woman aged 35 to 49 with COVID-19, enrolled during active disease. Both conserved end residues are part of each CDR3. D genes are given only for firm matches. Not every row has a clone size; where given, it reads once, few, many or a size class.

TRBJ2-3	-	TRBD1	TRBV6-5	TGTGCCAGCAGTTTATCCGGGACAGGGGGCCTGAATACGCAGTATTTT	CASSLSGTGGLNTQYF
TRBJ2-2	few	TRBD2	TRBV10-2	TGCGCCAGCCAGGGACTAGCGAACACCGGGGAGCTGTTTTTT	CASQGLANTGELFF
TRBJ2-5	-	-	TRBV6-1	TGTGCCAGCAGTGAACCGGGGTTCCAAGAGACCCAGTACTTC	CASSEPGFQETQYF
TRBJ2-2	-	TRBD2	TRBV7-2	TGTGCCAGCAGCTTAGAAGCACTAGCGGGGACCGGGGAGCTGTTTTTT	CASSLEALAGTGELFF
TRBJ2-5	few	TRBD2	TRBV9	TGTGCCAGCAGCGTAGCTCCGAGCGGGGACGGTACCCAGTACTTC	CASSVAPSGDGTQYF
TRBJ1-1	-	TRBD1	TRBV4-1	TGCGCCAGCAGCCGAACAGGGGGCACTGAAGCTTTCTTT	CASSRTGGTEAFF
TRBJ1-1	-	TRBD1	TRBV9	TGTGCCAGCGGGAGGGACAGGGGAATAGCTTTCTTT	CASGRDRGIAFF
TRBJ1-1	once	TRBD1	TRBV19	TGTGCCAGTAGTGCTACAGGGGGCACCGAAGCTTTCTTT	CASSATGGTEAFF
TRBJ2-7	-	-	TRBV6-2/TRBV6-3	TGTGCCAGCAGTTACTCGAGGGTCGGGGACGAGCAGTACTTC	CASSYSRVGDEQYF
TRBJ1-1	once	-	TRBV25-1	TGTGCCAGCCTATCAGGGTTCGGGAACACTGAAGCTTTCTTT	CASLSGFGNTEAFF
TRBJ1-2	-	-	TRBV19	TGTGCCAGTAGTCCTTCCCTAGGGGGCTATGGCTACACCTTC	CASSPSLGGYGYTF
TRBJ1-2	-	TRBD1	TRBV18	TGTGCCAGCTCAATAGACAGGGGGGACTACTATGGCTACACCTTC	CASSIDRGDYYGYTF
TRBJ2-3	-	-	TRBV19	TGTGCCAGTAGTACGGACAGTAACACAGATACGCAGTATTTT	CASSTDSNTDTQYF
TRBJ2-7	few	TRBD2	TRBV7-9	TGTGCCAGCAGCTTACTAGCGGGAGACTCCGAGCAGTACTTC	CASSLLAGDSEQYF
TRBJ1-1	-	-	TRBV7-2	TGTGCCAGCAGCTTCGAAAATCAGGTCACTGAAGCTTTCTTT	CASSFENQVTEAFF
TRBJ1-1	-	-	TRBV7-9	TGTGCCAGCAGCTTAGTTTTGGGGAGCAACACTGAAGCTTTCTTT	CASSLVLGSNTEAFF
TRBJ2-1	-	-	TRBV7-3	TGTGCCAGCAGCGCGGGGCGCCGGGGCTACAATGAGCAGTTCTTC	CASSAGRRGYNEQFF
TRBJ1-2	-	-	TRBV11-2	TGTGCCAGCAGCTTAGGTCGCGGGCACTATGGCTACACCTTC	CASSLGRGHYGYTF
TRBJ1-1	few	TRBD1	TRBV18	TGTGCCAGCTCACCGACAGGGGGGAATACTGAAGCTTTCTTT	CASSPTGGNTEAFF
TRBJ2-2	-	-	TRBV7-9	TGTGCCAGCAGCCAGGTCGCGAACACCGGGGAGCTGTTTTTT	CASSQVANTGELFF
TRBJ1-2	-	TRBD1	TRBV7-2	TGTGCCAGCAGCCCCGCCGCGGGACAGGGCAGGGATGGCTACACCTTC	CASSPAAGQGRDGYTF
TRBJ1-3	-	-	TRBV11-2	TGTGCCAGCAGCTTAGCCCAGGCCGGAAACACCATATATTTT	CASSLAQAGNTIYF
TRBJ1-1	-	-	TRBV11-2	TGTGCCAGCAGCCCTTGGGCCGGGCCGGGAACTGAAGCTTTCTTT	CASSPWAGPGTEAFF
TRBJ2-5	-	TRBD2	TRBV10-1	TGCGCCAGCAGTGAAATAGCGGGAGGGCAAGAGACCCAGTACTTC	CASSEIAGGQETQYF
TRBJ2-3	-	TRBD2	TRBV9	TGTGCCAGCAGCGCGGAATCCGGGACTAGGGCAGATACGCAGTATTTT	CASSAESGTRADTQYF
TRBJ2-1	once	TRBD2	TRBV15	TGTGCCACCAGCAGAGAACCCCACAGCGGGGGGCTGCTCTTC	CATSREPHSGGLLF
TRBJ2-2	-	TRBD1	TRBV5-6	TGTGCCAGCAGCTGGGGGACAGCGAACACCGGGGAGCTGTTTTTT	CASSWGTANTGELFF
TRBJ1-4	-	-	TRBV7-9	TGTGCCAGCAGCCCGATCTCTTATGAGGGTGAAAAACTGTTTTTT	CASSPISYEGEKLFF
TRBJ1-5	-	TRBD1	TRBV6-6	TGTGCCAGCAGTCCCCCGGGACAGGTCAATCAGCCCCAGCATTTT	CASSPPGQVNQPQHF
TRBJ2-3	-	-	TRBV19	TGTGCCAGTAGTATAGACCCTAAATATACGCAGTATTTT	CASSIDPKYTQYF
TRBJ1-3	-	-	TRBV9	TGTGCCAGCAGCGTAGTCGGAGGTCCGGGAAACACCATATATTTT	CASSVVGGPGNTIYF
TRBJ2-7	-	TRBD1	TRBV5-1	TGCGCCAGCAGCGTAACCCCCGGGACAGGGAAAGCTCAGTACTTC	CASSVTPGTGKAQYF
TRBJ2-1	-	TRBD1	TRBV19	TGTGCCAGTAGTGCCTCACGGGACAGTGGTTCCTACAATGAGCAGTTCTTC	CASSASRDSGSYNEQFF
TRBJ1-4	-	TRBD1	TRBV3-1/TRBV3-2	TGTGCCAGCAGCCAAGCCGACAGGGCAAATGAAAAACTGTTTTTT	CASSQADRANEKLFF
TRBJ2-1	-	TRBD1	TRBV4-1	TGCGCCAGCAGCCAAGAGGGACAGGGAGGAGGGGAGCAGTTCTTC	CASSQEGQGGGEQFF
TRBJ1-6	many	TRBD1	TRBV11-2	TGTGCCAGCAGCCTAGGGACAGTTGAACCCCTCCACTTT	CASSLGTVEPLHF
TRBJ1-2	-	-	TRBV27	TGTGCCAGCAGCAAAAGTACGGGGAACGGCTACACCTTC	CASSKSTGNGYTF
TRBJ2-7	-	-	TRBV7-9	TGTGCCAGCAGCCAGACAGGAACTGACTACGAGCAGTACTTC	CASSQTGTDYEQYF
TRBJ2-5	-	-	TRBV10-1	TGCGCCAGCAGTGACGGGACTTGGCAAGAGACCCAGTACTTC	CASSDGTWQETQYF
TRBJ2-7	-	TRBD2	TRBV5-8	TGTGCCAGCAGCTTTTCGTCAGCGGGAGGGCCAACTAGGGAGCAGTACTTC	CASSFSSAGGPTREQYF
TRBJ1-2	-	TRBD1	TRBV4-1	TGCGCCAGCAGCCAAGAAGGGGAAGACGGGGGCCGGGACAGGTTTTTTGACTATGGCTACACCTTC	CASSQEGEDGGRDRFFDYGYTF
TRBJ2-3	-	TRBD2	TRBV24-1	TGTGCCACCAGTGAGGGGACTAGCGGGACGGCAGATACGCAGTATTTT	CATSEGTSGTADTQYF
TRBJ1-1	-	-	TRBV6-2/TRBV6-3	TGTGCCAGCAGCTGGTGGTCCCGGGACACAACCGGGGAAGCTTTCTTT	CASSWWSRDTTGEAFF
TRBJ1-2	-	TRBD1	TRBV2	TGTGCCAGAGGGACAGATACTTTCTATGGCTACACCTTC	CARGTDTFYGYTF
TRBJ2-7	-	-	TRBV6-1	TGTGCCAGCAGTGAATTTTTGGGAGACGAGCAGTACTTC	CASSEFLGDEQYF
TRBJ2-3	-	-	TRBV21-1	TGTGCCAGCAGCAAAGCGCCCGGACAGGGCCGCACAGATACGCAGTATTTT	CASSKAPGQGRTDTQYF